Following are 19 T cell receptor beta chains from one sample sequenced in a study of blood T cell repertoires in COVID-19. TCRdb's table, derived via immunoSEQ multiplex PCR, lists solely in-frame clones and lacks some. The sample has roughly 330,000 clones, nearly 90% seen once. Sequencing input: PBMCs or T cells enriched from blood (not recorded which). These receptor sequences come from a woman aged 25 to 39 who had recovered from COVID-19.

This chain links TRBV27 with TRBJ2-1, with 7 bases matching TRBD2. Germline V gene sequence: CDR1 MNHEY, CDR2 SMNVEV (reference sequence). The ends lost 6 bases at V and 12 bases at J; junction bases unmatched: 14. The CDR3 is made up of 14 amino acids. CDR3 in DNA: TGTGCCAGCAGCACGGGACTACGGGAGGTTGGGCAGTTCTTC. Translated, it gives CASSTGLREVGQFF.

The CDR3 sequence is CASSLVVTGGFEQFF. In DNA, the CDR3 is TGCGCCAGCAGCTTGGTCGTGACAGGGGGTTTTGAGCAGTTCTTC. The chain employs TRBV5-1 and TRBJ2-1; 9 bases line up with TRBD1. The CDR3 extends over 15 amino acids. In germline, CDR1 is SGHRS, CDR2 YFSETQ. Trimming cost V 0 bases and J 9 bases; bases outside gene matches: 7. Supplemented by reference TRBV5-1 and TRBJ2-1, the full variable domain reads KAGVTQTPRYLIKTRGQQVTLSCSPISGHRSVSWYQQTPGQGLQFLFEYFSETQRNKGNFPGRFSGRQFSNSRSEMNVSTLELGDSALYLCASSLVVTGGFEQFFGPGTRLTVL.

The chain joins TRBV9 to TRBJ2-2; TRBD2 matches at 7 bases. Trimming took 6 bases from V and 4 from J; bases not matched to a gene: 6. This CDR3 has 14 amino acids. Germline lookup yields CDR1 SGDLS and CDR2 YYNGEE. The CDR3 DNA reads TGTGCCAGCAACGCGCGCGGGGGCACCGGGGAGCTGTTTTTT. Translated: CASNARGGTGELFF.

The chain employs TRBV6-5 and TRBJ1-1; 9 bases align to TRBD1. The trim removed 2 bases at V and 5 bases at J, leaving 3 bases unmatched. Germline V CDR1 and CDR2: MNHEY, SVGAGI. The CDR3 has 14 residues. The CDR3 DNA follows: TGTGCCAGCAGTTACCTGGGACAGGGAACTGAAGCTTTCTTT. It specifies CASSYLGQGTEAFF.

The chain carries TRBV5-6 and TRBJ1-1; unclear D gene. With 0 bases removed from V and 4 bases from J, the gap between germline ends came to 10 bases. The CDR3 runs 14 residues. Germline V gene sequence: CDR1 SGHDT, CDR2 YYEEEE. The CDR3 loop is CASSLVAGITEAFF. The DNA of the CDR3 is TGTGCCAGCAGCTTGGTGGCGGGGATCACTGAAGCTTTCTTT.

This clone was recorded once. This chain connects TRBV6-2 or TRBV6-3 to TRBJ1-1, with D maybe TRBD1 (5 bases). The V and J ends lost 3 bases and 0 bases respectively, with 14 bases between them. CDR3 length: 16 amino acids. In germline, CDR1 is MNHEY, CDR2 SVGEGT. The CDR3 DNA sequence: TGTGCCAGCAGTTATGCGGGGGTTGGACTGAACACTGAAGCTTTCTTT. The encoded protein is CASSYAGVGLNTEAFF.

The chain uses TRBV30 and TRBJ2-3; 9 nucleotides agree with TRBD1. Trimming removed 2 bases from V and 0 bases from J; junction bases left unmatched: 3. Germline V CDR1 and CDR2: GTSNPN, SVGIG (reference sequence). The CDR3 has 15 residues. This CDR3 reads CAWSTGGPSTDTQYF. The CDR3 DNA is TGTGCCTGGAGTACAGGGGGCCCGAGCACAGATACGCAGTATTTT. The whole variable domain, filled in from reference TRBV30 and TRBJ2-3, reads SQTIHQWPATLVQPVGSPLSLECTVEGTSNPNLYWYRQAAGRGLQLLFYSVGIGQISSEVPQNLSASRPQDRQFILSSKKLLLSDSGFYLCAWSTGGPSTDTQYFGPGTRLTVL.

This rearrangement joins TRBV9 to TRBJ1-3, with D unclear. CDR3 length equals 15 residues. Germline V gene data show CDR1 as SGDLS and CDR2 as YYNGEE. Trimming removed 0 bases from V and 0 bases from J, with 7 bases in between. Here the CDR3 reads CASSVAGTSGNTIYF. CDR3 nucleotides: TGTGCCAGCAGCGTAGCGGGTACCTCTGGAAACACCATATATTTT. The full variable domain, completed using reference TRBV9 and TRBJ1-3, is DSGVTQTPKHLITATGQRVTLRCSPRSGDLSVYWYQQSLDQGLQFLIQYYNGEERAKGNILERFSAQQFPDLHSELNLSSLELGDSALYFCASSVAGTSGNTIYFGEGSWLTVV.

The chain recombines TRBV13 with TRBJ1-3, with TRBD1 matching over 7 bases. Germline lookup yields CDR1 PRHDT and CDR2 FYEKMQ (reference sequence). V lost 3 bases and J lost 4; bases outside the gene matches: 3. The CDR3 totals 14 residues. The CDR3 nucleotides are TGTGCCAGCAGCTTGGGGACAGCCGGAAACACCATATATTTT. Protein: CASSLGTAGNTIYF.

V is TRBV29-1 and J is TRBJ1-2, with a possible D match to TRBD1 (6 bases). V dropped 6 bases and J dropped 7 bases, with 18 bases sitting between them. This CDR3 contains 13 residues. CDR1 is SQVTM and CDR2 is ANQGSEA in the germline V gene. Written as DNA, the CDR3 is TGCAGCGTCCTCGGGGGGGACACCGGTGGCTACACCTTC. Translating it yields CSVLGGDTGGYTF.

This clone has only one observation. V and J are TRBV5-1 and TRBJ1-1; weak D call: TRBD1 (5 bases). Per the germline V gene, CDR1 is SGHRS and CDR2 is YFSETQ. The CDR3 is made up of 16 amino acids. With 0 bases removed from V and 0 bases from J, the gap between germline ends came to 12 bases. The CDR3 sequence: CASSLAPGTLNTEAFF. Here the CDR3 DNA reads TGCGCCAGCAGCTTGGCGCCAGGGACTCTGAACACTGAAGCTTTCTTT.

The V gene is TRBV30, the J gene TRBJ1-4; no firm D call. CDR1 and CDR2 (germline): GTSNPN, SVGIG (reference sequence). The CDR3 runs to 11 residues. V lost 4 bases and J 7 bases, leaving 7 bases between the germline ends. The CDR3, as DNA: TGTGCCTGGACACAGTCTGAAAAACTGTTTTTT. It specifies CAWTQSEKLFF.

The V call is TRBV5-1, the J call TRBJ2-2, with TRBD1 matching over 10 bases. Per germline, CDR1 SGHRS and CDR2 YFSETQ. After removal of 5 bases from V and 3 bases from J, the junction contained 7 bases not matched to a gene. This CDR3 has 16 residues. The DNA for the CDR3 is TGCGCCAGCAGACCCGGGACAGGGGAGTACACCGGGGAGCTGTTTTTT. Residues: CASRPGTGEYTGELFF.

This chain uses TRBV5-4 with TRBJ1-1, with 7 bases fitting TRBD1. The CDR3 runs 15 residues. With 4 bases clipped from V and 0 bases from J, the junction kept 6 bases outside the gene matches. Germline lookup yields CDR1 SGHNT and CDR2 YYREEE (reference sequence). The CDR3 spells CASSPRDRLNTEAFF. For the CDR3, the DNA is TGTGCCAGCAGCCCCAGGGACAGATTGAACACTGAAGCTTTCTTT.

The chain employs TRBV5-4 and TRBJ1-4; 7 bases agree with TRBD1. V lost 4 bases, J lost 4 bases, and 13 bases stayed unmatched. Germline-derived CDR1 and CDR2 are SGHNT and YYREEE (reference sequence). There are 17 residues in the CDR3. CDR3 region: CASSPQPRDSDNEKLFF. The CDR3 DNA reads TGTGCCAGCAGCCCTCAACCCCGGGACAGCGATAATGAAAAACTGTTTTTT.

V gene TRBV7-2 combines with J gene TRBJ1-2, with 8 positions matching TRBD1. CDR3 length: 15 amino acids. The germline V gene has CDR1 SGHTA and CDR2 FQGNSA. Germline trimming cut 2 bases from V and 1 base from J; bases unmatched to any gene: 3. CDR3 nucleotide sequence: TGTGCCAGCAGCTTATCAGGGGGCAATAACTATGGCTACACCTTC. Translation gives CASSLSGGNNYGYTF.

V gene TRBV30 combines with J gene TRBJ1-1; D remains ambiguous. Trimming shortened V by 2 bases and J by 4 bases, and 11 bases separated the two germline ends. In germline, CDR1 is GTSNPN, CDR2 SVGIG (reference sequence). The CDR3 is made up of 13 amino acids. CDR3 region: CAWSFTGGTEAFF. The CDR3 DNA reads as TGTGCCTGGAGTTTTACTGGAGGCACTGAAGCTTTCTTT.

As DNA, the CDR3 is TGTGCCAGCAGTCCCAGGATCTACAATGAGCAGTTCTTC. It is translated as CASSPRIYNEQFF. The rearrangement joins TRBV27 to TRBJ2-1, with D unresolved. The germline V gene has CDR1 MNHEY and CDR2 SMNVEV (reference sequence). Trimming removed 5 bases at V and 3 bases at J, with 8 bases between. This CDR3 is 13 amino acids long.

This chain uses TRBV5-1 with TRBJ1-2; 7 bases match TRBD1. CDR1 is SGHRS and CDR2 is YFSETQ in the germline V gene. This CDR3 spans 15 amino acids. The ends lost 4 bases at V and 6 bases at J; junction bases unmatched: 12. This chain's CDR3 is CASSPRGGTENGYTF. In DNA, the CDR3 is TGCGCCAGCAGCCCCCGGGGGGGGACAGAGAATGGCTACACCTTC.